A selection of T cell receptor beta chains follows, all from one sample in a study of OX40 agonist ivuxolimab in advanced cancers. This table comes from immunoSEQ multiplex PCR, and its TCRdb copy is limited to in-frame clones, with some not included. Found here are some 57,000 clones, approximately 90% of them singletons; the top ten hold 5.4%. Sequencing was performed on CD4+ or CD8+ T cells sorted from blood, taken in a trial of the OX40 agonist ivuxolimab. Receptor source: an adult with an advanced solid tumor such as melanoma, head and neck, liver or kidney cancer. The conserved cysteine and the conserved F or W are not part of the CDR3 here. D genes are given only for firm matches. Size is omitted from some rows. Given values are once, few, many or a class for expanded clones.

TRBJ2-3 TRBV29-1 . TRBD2 SVPSGGVDTQY
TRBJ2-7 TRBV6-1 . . ASSVQGFEQY
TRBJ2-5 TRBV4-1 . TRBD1 ASSQSPGQGGETQY
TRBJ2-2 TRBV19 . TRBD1 ASRGQGSNTGELF
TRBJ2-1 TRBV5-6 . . ASSLDSRNEQF
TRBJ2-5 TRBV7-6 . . ASSYLEGPQETQY
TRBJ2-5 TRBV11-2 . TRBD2 ASSLDPSRTSGRGETQY
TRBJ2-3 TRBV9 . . ASSVQAGVGQAQY
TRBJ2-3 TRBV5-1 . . ASSLGGTDTQY
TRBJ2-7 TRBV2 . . ASSRIAYEQY
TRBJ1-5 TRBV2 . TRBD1 ASGRQGLSQPQH
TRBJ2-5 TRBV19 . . ASSIATFTSGQETQY
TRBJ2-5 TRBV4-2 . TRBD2 ASSHSAGVGETQY
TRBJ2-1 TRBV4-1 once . ASSQVPPGYNEQF
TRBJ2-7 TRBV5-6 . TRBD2 ASSLLFGGYEQY
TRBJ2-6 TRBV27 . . ASSPRTGRGSSGANVLT
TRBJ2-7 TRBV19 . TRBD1 ASSPRQGITYEQY
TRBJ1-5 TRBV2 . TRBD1 ASRKGQDQPQH
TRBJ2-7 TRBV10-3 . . AISGATYEQY
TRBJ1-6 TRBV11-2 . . ASTVGNSPLH
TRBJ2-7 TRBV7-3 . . ASSPRGSYEQY
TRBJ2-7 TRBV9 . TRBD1 ASSERDSSYEQY
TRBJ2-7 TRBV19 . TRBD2 ASSSPSSGAYEQY
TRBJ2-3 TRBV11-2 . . ASSQDSGLFSTDTQY
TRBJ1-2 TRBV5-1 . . ASSFSGQANKANYGYT